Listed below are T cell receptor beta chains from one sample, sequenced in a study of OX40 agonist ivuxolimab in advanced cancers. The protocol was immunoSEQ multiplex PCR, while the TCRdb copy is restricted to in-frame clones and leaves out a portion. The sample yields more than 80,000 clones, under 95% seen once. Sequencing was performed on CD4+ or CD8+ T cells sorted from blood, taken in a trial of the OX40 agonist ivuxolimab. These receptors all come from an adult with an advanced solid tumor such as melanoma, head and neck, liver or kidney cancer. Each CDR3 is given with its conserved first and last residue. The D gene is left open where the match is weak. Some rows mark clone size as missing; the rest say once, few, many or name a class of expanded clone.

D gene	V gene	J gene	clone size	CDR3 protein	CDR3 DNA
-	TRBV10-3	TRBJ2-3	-	CAISDPGEYSTDTQYF	TGTGCCATCAGTGATCCCGGCGAATATAGCACAGATACGCAGTATTTT
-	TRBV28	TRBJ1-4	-	CASDPRGTSQGEKLFF	TGTGCCAGCGACCCGAGGGGGACCTCTCAGGGGGAAAAACTGTTTTTT
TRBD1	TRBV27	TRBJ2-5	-	CASSLGIRQGAPQETQYF	TGTGCCAGCAGTCTTGGGATCCGGCAGGGGGCGCCCCAAGAGACCCAGTACTTC
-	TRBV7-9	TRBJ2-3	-	CASSFHQITDTQYF	TGTGCCAGCAGCTTTCATCAAATCACAGATACGCAGTATTTT
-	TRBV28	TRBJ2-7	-	CASGWREQYF	TGTGCCAGCGGGTGGCGCGAGCAGTACTTC
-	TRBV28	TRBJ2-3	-	CASSLGGDTQYF	TGTGCCAGCAGTTTAGGGGGAGATACGCAGTATTTT
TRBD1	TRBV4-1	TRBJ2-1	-	CASTPLQGAYNEQFF	TGCGCCAGCACCCCACTACAGGGGGCCTACAATGAGCAGTTCTTC
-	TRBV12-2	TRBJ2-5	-	CASRLEGQGPTGEQYF	TGTGCAAGTCGCTTAGAAGGACAGGGCCCTACCGGGGAGCAGTACTTC
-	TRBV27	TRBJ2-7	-	CASSLSVDYEQYF	TGTGCCAGCAGTTTATCAGTGGACTACGAGCAGTACTTC
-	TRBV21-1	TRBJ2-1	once	CASSAQGPSYNEQFF	TGTGCCAGCAGCGCACAGGGTCCCAGCTACAATGAGCAGTTCTTC
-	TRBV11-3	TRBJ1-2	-	CASSLALSNYGYTF	TGTGCCAGCAGCTTAGCGCTATCTAACTATGGCTACACCTTC
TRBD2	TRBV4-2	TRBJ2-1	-	CASSQETSGSYNEQFF	TGTGCCAGCAGCCAAGAAACTAGCGGCTCCTACAATGAGCAGTTCTTC
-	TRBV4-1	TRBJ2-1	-	CASSQRTVDVYNEQFF	TGCGCCAGCAGCCAACGGACTGTTGATGTATACAATGAGCAGTTCTTC
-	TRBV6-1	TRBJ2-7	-	CASSEGYEQYF	TGTGCCAGCAGTGAGGGGTACGAGCAGTACTTC
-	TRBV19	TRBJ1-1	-	CASNNRENTEAFF	TGTGCCAGTAATAACAGGGAGAACACTGAAGCTTTCTTT
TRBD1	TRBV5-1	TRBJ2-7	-	CASSHGDSSYEQYF	TGCGCCAGCAGCCACGGGGACAGCTCCTACGAGCAGTACTTC
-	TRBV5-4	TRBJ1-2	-	CASSLGGTHLNDYGYTF	TGTGCCAGCAGCTTGGGGGGTACCCATTTAAATGACTATGGCTACACCTTC
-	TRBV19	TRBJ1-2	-	CASSSARADNYGYTF	TGTGCCAGTAGTAGTGCAAGAGCAGATAACTATGGCTACACCTTC
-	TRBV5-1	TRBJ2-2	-	CASSKGTGTDTSSGTGELFF	TGCGCCAGCAGCAAAGGAACAGGGACAGATACTAGTAGCGGAACCGGGGAGCTGTTTTTT
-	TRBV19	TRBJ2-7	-	CASSIGGQHSYEQYF	TGTGCCAGTAGTATTGGTGGACAGCACTCCTACGAGCAGTACTTC
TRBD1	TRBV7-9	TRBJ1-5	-	CASSFTGAAYNQPQHF	TGTGCCAGCAGCTTCACAGGGGCGGCCTACAATCAGCCCCAGCATTTT
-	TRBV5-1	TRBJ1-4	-	CASSHGGSLDEKLFF	TGCGCCAGCAGCCATGGAGGCAGCCTAGATGAAAAACTGTTTTTT
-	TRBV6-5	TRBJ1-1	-	CASSSYRQEAFF	TGTGCCAGCAGTTCGTATAGACAGGAAGCTTTCTTT
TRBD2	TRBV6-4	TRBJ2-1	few	CASSARASGNEQFF	TGTGCCAGCAGTGCTCGGGCTAGCGGCAATGAGCAGTTCTTC
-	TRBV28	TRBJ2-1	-	CASSSSGLSYNEQFF	TGTGCCAGCAGTTCCTCAGGGTTATCCTACAATGAGCAGTTCTTC
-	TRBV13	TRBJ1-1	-	CASSLRGTEAFF	TGTGCCAGCAGCTTAAGGGGCACTGAAGCTTTCTTT
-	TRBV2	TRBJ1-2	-	CASSEGWRDTNYGYTF	TGTGCCAGCAGTGAAGGTTGGAGGGATACTAACTATGGCTACACCTTC
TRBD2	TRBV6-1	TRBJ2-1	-	CASRELAGSYNEQFF	TGTGCCAGCAGGGAACTAGCGGGCTCCTACAATGAGCAGTTCTTC
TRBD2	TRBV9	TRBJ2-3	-	CASSPSGTSGTDTQYF	TGTGCCAGCAGCCCGTCCGGGACTAGCGGCACAGATACGCAGTATTTT
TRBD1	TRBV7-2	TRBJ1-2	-	CASSLGWTGVYGYTF	TGTGCCAGCAGCTTAGGATGGACAGGGGTCTATGGCTACACCTTC
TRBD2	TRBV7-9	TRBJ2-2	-	CASSREREGNTGELFF	TGTGCCAGCAGCCGCGAGCGGGAGGGAAACACCGGGGAGCTGTTTTTT
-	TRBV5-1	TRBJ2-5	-	CASSTPYQETQYF	TGCGCCAGCAGTACACCCTACCAAGAGACCCAGTACTTC
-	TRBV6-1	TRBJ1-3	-	CASTKALGTPNGNTIYF	TGTGCCAGCACTAAAGCCTTAGGAACTCCAAACGGAAACACCATATATTTT
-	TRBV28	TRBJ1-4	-	CASSLVEGASEKLFF	TGTGCCAGCAGTTTAGTGGAGGGCGCTAGTGAAAAACTGTTTTTT
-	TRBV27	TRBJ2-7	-	CATSHSYEQYF	TGTGCCACCTCCCACTCCTACGAGCAGTACTTC
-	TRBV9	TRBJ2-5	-	CASSVAGAQAETQYF	TGTGCCAGCAGCGTAGCTGGGGCCCAAGCGGAGACCCAGTACTTC
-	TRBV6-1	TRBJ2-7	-	CASSDLESYEQYF	TGTGCCAGCAGCGATCTAGAGTCCTACGAGCAGTACTTC
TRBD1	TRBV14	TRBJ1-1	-	CASSHRQGHNTEAFF	TGTGCCAGCAGCCATCGACAGGGACATAACACTGAAGCTTTCTTT
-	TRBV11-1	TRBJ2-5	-	CASRKHASGQETQYF	TGTGCCAGCAGGAAGCACGCATCGGGGCAAGAGACCCAGTACTTC
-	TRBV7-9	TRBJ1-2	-	CASSLVGANYGYTF	TGTGCCAGCAGCTTAGTGGGTGCTAACTATGGCTACACCTTC
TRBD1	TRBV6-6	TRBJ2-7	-	CASRDREFHEQYF	TGTGCCAGCAGGGACAGGGAATTTCACGAGCAGTACTTC
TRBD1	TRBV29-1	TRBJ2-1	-	CSALGQGKNEQFF	TGCAGCGCGCTAGGACAGGGTAAAAATGAGCAGTTCTTC
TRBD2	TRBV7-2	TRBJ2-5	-	CASSIPGLAGREETQYF	TGTGCCAGCAGCATTCCGGGACTAGCGGGAAGAGAAGAGACCCAGTACTTC
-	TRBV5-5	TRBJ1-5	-	CASSLVGSDSNQPQHF	TGTGCCAGCAGCTTGGTTGGGAGTGATAGCAATCAGCCCCAGCATTTT
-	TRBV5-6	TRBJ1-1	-	CASIKFTEAFF	TGTGCCAGCATCAAATTCACTGAAGCTTTCTTT
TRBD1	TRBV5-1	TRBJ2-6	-	CASSLAGQGLSGANVLTF	TGCGCCAGCAGCTTGGCGGGACAGGGATTATCTGGGGCCAACGTCCTGACTTTC
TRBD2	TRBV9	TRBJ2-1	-	CASSVLAEYYNEQFF	TGTGCCAGCAGCGTACTAGCGGAATACTACAATGAGCAGTTCTTC
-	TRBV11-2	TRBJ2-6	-	CASSLAHHGASGANVLTF	TGTGCCAGCAGCTTAGCCCACCACGGCGCCTCTGGGGCCAACGTCCTGACTTTC
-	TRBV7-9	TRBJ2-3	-	CASSLGGRGTDTQYF	TGTGCCAGCAGCTTAGGGGGACGGGGCACAGATACGCAGTATTTT
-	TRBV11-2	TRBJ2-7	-	CASSLDLSDEQYF	TGTGCCAGCAGCTTAGATCTCTCGGACGAGCAGTACTTC
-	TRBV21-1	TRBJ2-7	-	CASSTRLATYEQYF	TGTGCCAGCAGCACAAGACTAGCGACCTACGAGCAGTACTTC
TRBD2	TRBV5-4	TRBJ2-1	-	CASSNAGGPYNEQFF	TGTGCCAGCAGCAACGCGGGAGGGCCCTACAATGAGCAGTTCTTC